The 5 T cell receptor beta chains below all came from one sample that was sequenced in a study of regulatory dendritic cells for organ transplantation. Measured with immunoSEQ multiplex PCR; TCRdb has only the in-frame clones, and not every one. The sample lists about 10,000 clones, around two thirds occurring once. The sample taken for sequencing was memory CD8+ T cells from blood. Subset of the sample: CD45RO+ memory T cells. The receptors come from a human donor in good health.

V is TRBV13 and J is TRBJ2-5; possibly TRBD2 for D (6 bases). In germline, CDR1 is PRHDT, CDR2 FYEKMQ (reference sequence). V was shortened by 1 base and J by 1 base, with 7 bases between the two germline ends. The CDR3 is made up of 14 amino acids. The CDR3 reads CASSLATSQETQYF. CDR3 sequence (DNA): TGTGCCAGCAGCTTAGCGACTAGCCAAGAGACCCAGTACTTC.

V gene TRBV23-1 combines with J gene TRBJ1-2; possible D gene TRBD1, 5 bases. TRBV23-1 is an open reading frame whose function is uncertain. Trimming cost V 6 bases and J 7 bases, with 18 bases left between them. The CDR3 runs to 14 residues. CDR3 sequence: CASSLRGQGSGYTF. The DNA of the CDR3 is TGCGCCAGCAGCCTCCGTGGTCAGGGTTCTGGCTACACCTTC.

The chain carries TRBV4-2 and TRBJ1-5; 9 nucleotides match TRBD1. Trimming took 4 bases from V and 2 from J; bases not matched to a gene: 3. CDR1 and CDR2 from the germline V gene are LGHNA and YNFKEQ. The CDR3 is 15 amino acids. CDR3 sequence reads: CASSLWTGGNQPQHF. In nucleotides, the CDR3 is TGTGCCAGCAGCCTTTGGACAGGGGGCAATCAGCCCCAGCATTTT.

In this sample, this clone turned up once. The V call is TRBV28, the J call TRBJ1-4, with D perhaps matching TRBD1 (6 bases). Between the trimmed V and J ends, which lost 3 bases and 8 bases, there was a span of 10 bases. There are 13 residues in the CDR3. Per germline, CDR1 MDHEN and CDR2 SYDVKM. CDR3 sequence reads: CASSFGGLEKLFF. CDR3 sequence (DNA): TGTGCCAGCAGTTTCGGGGGGCTGGAAAAACTGTTTTTT.

The V call is TRBV13, the J call TRBJ1-2; tentatively, D is TRBD1 (6 bases). The CDR3 has 16 residues. Trimming shortened V by 5 bases and J by 8 bases, and 24 bases separated the two germline ends. Germline V gene lookup returns CDR1 PRHDT and CDR2 FYEKMQ (reference sequence). The DNA for the CDR3 is TGTGCCAGCAGCGAAAAAATTGTTCCAGGGGTGGAGGGCTACACCTTC. Its translation: CASSEKIVPGVEGYTF.